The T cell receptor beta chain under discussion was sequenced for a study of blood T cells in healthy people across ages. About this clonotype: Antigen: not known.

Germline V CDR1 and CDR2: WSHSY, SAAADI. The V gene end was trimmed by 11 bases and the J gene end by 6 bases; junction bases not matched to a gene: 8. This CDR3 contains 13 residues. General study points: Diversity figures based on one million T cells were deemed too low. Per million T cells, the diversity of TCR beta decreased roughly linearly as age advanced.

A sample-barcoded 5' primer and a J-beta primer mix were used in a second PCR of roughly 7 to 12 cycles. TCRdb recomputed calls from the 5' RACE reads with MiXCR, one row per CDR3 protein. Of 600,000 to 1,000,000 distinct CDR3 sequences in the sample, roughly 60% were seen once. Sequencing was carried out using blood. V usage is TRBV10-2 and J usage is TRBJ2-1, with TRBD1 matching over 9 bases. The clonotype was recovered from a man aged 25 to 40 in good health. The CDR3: CASRDRACNEQFF. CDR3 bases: TGCGCCTCCCGGGACAGGGCCTGCAATGAGCAGTTCTTC.